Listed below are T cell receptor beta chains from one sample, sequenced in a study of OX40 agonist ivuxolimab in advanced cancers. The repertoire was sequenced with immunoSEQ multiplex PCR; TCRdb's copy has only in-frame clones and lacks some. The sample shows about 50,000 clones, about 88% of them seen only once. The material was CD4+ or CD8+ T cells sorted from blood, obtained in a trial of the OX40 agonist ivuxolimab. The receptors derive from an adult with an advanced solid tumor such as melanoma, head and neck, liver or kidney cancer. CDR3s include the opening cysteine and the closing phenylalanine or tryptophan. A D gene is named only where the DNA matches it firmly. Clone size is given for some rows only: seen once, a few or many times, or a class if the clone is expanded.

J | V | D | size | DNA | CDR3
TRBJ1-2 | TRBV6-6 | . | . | TGTGCCAGCAGTTACCAAATCCAGGGCTACACCTTC | CASSYQIQGYTF
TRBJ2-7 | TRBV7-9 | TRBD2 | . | TGTGCCAGCAGCTCAGGACTAGCGGGGCTCGATATAGAGTTCTACGAGCAGTACTTC | CASSSGLAGLDIEFYEQYF
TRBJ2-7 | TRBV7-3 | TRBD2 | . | TGTGCCAGCATCCTAAGCGGGAGGGTCTACGAGCAGTACTTC | CASILSGRVYEQYF
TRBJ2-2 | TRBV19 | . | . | TGTGCCAGTAGTTCCCGATCAGGGGCGAGAGCGGGGGAGCTGTTTTTT | CASSSRSGARAGELFF
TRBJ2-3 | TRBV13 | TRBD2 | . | TGTGCCAGCAGCTTAAAAGCGGGAAGGACAGATACGCAGTATTTT | CASSLKAGRTDTQYF
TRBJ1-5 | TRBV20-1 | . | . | TGCAGTGCTAGAGGGGGTCAGCCCCAGCATTTT | CSARGGQPQHF
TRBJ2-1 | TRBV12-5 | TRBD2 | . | TGTGCTAGTGGGGGGGGACTAGCGGGAGGTAATGAGCAGTTCTTC | CASGGGLAGGNEQFF
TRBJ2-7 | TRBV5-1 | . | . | TGCGCCAGCAGCTTGGAGACAGGTGGATTTTACGAGCAGTACTTC | CASSLETGGFYEQYF
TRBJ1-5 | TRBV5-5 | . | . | TGTGCCAGCAGCTCTGACATAGCCTATAGCAATCAGCCCCAGCATTTT | CASSSDIAYSNQPQHF
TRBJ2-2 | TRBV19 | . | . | TGTGCCAGTAGTATTGTAACCTGGGCCGGGGAGCTGTTTTTT | CASSIVTWAGELFF
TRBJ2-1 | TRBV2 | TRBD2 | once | TGTGCCAGCCTCGAACCGGGAGGGCCTGTCTTC | CASLEPGGPVF
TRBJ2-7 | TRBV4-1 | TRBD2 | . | TGCGCCAGCAGCCAAAGGACTAGCGGGTACGAGCAGTACTTC | CASSQRTSGYEQYF
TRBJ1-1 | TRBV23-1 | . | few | TGCGCCAGCAGTCAACCGACAGGAGAGAACACTGAAGCTTTCTTT | CASSQPTGENTEAFF
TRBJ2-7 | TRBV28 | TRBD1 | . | TGTGCCAGCAGCCAGAGGGACAGGGCGGCCTACGAGCAGTACTTC | CASSQRDRAAYEQYF
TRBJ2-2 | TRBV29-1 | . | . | TGCAGCGTTGAAGATCGAGGGGCCGGGGAGCTGTTTTTT | CSVEDRGAGELFF
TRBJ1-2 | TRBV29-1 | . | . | TGCAGCGTCGAAACAGCTAACTATGGCTACACCTTC | CSVETANYGYTF
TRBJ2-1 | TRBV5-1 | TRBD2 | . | TGCGCCAGCAGCAGGGAGGGTGTTGGAAATGAGCAGTTCTTC | CASSREGVGNEQFF
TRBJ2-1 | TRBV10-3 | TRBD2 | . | TGTGCCATCACCAACCTAGCGGGAGCCTACAATGAGCAGTTCTTC | CAITNLAGAYNEQFF
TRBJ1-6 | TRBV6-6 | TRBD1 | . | TGTGCCAGCAGTAGCCGCAGACAGGGTGATTCACCCCTCCACTTT | CASSSRRQGDSPLHF
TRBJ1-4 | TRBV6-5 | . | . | TGTGCCAGCACCCGGGGAGGAGATGAAAAACTGTTTTTT | CASTRGGDEKLFF
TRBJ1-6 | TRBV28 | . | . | TGTGCCAGCAGCCAACGGGTCTCACCCCTCCACTTT | CASSQRVSPLHF
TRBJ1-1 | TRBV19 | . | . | TGTGCCAGTAGTATAGATGGGGTGAACACTGAAGCTTTCTTT | CASSIDGVNTEAFF
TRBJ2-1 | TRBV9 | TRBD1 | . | TGTGCCAGCAGCCCTTTCCAGGGGGCGGGTAATGAGCAGTTCTTC | CASSPFQGAGNEQFF
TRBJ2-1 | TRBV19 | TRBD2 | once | TGTGCCACCAGACTAGCGGGAGGCCGGGGTGAGCAGTTCTTC | CATRLAGGRGEQFF
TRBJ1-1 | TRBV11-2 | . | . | TGTGCCAGCAGCCCCATCGGAGCGGGAATGAACACTGAAGCTTTCTTT | CASSPIGAGMNTEAFF
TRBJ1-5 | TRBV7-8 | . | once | TGTGCCAGCAGCTTAGACAGGGTCAATCAGCCCCAGCATTTT | CASSLDRVNQPQHF
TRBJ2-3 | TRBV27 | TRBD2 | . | TGTGCCAGCAGTGCCGCTAGGCGGGCTAGCGGGAGAAAGCTAACAGATACGCAGTATTTT | CASSAARRASGRKLTDTQYF
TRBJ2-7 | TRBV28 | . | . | TGTGCCAGCAGTCCCACGGGGAGTGCCTACGAGCAGTACTTC | CASSPTGSAYEQYF
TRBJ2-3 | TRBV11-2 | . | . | TGTGCCAGCAGCCCCCTCGGACTATCGGCAGGAGAGCAGTATTTT | CASSPLGLSAGEQYF
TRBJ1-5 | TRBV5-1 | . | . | TGCGCCAGCAGCTTGGGAGTGGGCGGGGGCGGCAATCAGCCCCAGCATTTT | CASSLGVGGGGNQPQHF
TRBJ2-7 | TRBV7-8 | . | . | TGTGCCAGCAGCTTAGTAGCCGGGACGGTCTCCTACGAGCAGTACTTC | CASSLVAGTVSYEQYF